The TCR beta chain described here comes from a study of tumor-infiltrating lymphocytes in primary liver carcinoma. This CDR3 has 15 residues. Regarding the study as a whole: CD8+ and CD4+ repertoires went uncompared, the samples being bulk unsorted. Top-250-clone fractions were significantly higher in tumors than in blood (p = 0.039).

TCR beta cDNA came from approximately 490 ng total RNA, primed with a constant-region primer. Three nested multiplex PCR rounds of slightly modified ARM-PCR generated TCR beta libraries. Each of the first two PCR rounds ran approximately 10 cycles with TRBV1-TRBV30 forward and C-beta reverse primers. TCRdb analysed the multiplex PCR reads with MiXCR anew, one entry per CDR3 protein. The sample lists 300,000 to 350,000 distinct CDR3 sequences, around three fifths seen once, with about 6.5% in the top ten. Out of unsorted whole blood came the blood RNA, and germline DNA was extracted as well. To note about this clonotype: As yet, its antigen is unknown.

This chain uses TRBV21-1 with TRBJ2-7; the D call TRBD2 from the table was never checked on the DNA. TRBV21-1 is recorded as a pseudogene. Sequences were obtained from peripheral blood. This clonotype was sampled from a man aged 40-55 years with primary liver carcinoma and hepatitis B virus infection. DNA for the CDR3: TGTGCCAGCAGCGAACGGGTCGGCAGGGCATACGAGCAGTACTTC. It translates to CASSERVGRAYEQYF.